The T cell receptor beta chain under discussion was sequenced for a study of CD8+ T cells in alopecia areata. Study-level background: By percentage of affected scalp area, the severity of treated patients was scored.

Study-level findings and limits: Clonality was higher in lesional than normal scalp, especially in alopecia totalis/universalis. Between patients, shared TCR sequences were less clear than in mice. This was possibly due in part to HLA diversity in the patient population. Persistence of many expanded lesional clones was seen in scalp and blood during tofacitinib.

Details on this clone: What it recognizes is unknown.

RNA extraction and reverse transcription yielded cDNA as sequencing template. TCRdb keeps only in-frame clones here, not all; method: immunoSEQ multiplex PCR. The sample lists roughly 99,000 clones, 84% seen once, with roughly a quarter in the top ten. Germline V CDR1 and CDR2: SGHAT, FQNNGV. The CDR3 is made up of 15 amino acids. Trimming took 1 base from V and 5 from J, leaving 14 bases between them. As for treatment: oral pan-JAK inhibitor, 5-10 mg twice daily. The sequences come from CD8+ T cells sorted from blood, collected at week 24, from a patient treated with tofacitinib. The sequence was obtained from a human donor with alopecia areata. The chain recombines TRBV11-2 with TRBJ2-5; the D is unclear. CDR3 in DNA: TGTGCCAGCAGCTTAGGTCGGGCAGAAAGGGAGACCCAGTACTTC. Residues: CASSLGRAERETQYF.